What follows are 21 T cell receptor beta chains derived from one specimen sequenced in a study of early T cells in non-severe SARS-CoV-2 infection (dated by TCRdb to the early 2020s). Libraries were made using 5' RACE. The instrument given in TCRdb is NextSeq 500. TCRdb cleaned the public reads at Q25 with fastp, built clones with MiXCR and kept in-frame beta chains. Rows with a matching CDR3 protein are joined into one entry that keeps the most common DNA and genes. Within this sample are about 110,000 distinct CDR3 sequences, with roughly 12% of them counted one time only. Around 3.2% of the sample belongs to the ten largest clones. Specimen: whole blood. These receptors came from an adult who was a healthcare worker with PCR-confirmed SARS-CoV-2 infection or an uninfected control (not recorded which).

The chain employs TRBV29-1 and TRBJ1-1; no clear D gene. The CDR3 consists of 12 residues. The V gene's germline CDR1 is SQVTM and CDR2 ANQGSEA. V was clipped by 8 bases and J by 1 base, with 11 bases between them. The CDR3 region is CSSSSGNTEAFF. In nucleotides, the CDR3 is TGCAGCTCGTCGAGTGGGAACACTGAAGCTTTCTTT.

On this clonotype itself: At one boundary the junction diverges from the germline segment, which might be a read error. The CDR3 bases are TGTGCCAGCAGCTTAGGGAACCCAAATCAGCCCCGGCATTTT. It translates to CASSLGNPNQPRHF. The chain joins TRBV7-9 to TRBJ1-5, with D unresolved. The CDR3 length is 14 residues. Germline V gene data show CDR1 as SEHNR and CDR2 as FQNEAQ (reference sequence).

This clonotype was observed at least ten times. The chain joins TRBV18 to TRBJ2-7; 8 bases fit TRBD2. The CDR3 is made up of 17 amino acids. Per germline, CDR1 KGHSH and CDR2 LQKENI. Losses at the gene ends were 5 bases for V and 5 bases for J; bases not matched to a gene: 17. The CDR3 DNA follows: TGTGCCAGCTCAGCGACAGGACCCGGGACTAGTCGGCACGAGCAGTACTTC. Encoded protein: CASSATGPGTSRHEQYF.

The rearrangement links TRBV5-1 to TRBJ1-6, with D perhaps TRBD1 (5 bases). The CDR3 is made up of 15 amino acids. CDR1 is SGHRS and CDR2 is YFSETQ in the germline V gene. Trimming cost V 0 bases and J 8 bases, with 12 bases left between them. The CDR3 region has the DNA TGCGCCAGCAGCTTGGGTGTTCAGGGTGATTCACCCCTCCACTTT. Translated: CASSLGVQGDSPLHF.

This clonotype was recorded many times. CDR3 sequence (DNA): TGTGCCAGCAGCTTAGATACCCCCTACACCGGGGAGCTGTTTTTT. Translation: CASSLDTPYTGELFF. The chain joins TRBV7-8 to TRBJ2-2; D is unclear. From germline, CDR1 is SGHVS and CDR2 FQNEAQ. The germline V and J ends were trimmed by 1 base and 3 bases, with 9 bases remaining between them. The CDR3 loop spans 15 amino acids. The full variable domain, rest sourced from reference TRBV7-8 and TRBJ2-2, is GAGVSQSPRYKVAKRGQDVALRCDPISGHVSLFWYQQALGQGPEFLTYFQNEAQLDKSGLPSDRFFAERPEGSVSTLKIQRTQQEDSAVYLCASSLDTPYTGELFFGEGSRLTVL.

J is TRBJ1-2 and V is TRBV18; 7 positions agree with TRBD1. Germline V CDR1 and CDR2: KGHSH, LQKENI. J gave up 6 bases and V 2 bases, and 3 bases lay outside the gene matches. This CDR3 is 13 amino acids long. Here the CDR3 reads CASSPDRVDGYTF. Written as DNA, the CDR3 is TGTGCCAGCTCACCAGACAGGGTGGATGGCTACACCTTC. Full variable domain (outside the CDR3, taken from reference TRBV18 and TRBJ1-2): NAGVMQNPRHLVRRRGQEARLRCSPMKGHSHVYWYRQLPEEGLKFMVYLQKENIIDESGMPKERFSAEFPKEGPSILRIQQVVRGDSAAYFCASSPDRVDGYTFGSGTRLTVV.

The chain employs TRBV18 and TRBJ2-3; weak D call: TRBD2 (6 bases). CDR3 length: 17 amino acids. The V end was cut by 3 bases, the J end by 0 bases, with 16 bases between. CDR1 KGHSH and CDR2 LQKENI come from the germline V gene. CDR3 residues: CASSPLPSGYSTDTQYF. The DNA for the CDR3 is TGTGCCAGCTCACCTCTTCCCAGCGGGTATAGCACAGATACGCAGTATTTT.

This clonotype was observed many times. CDR3 nucleotides: TGTGCCAGCAGTGAAAATGGGGGGCTGGGCTCTGAAGCTTTCTTT. This sequence encodes CASSENGGLGSEAFF. The chain is built from TRBV6-1 and TRBJ1-1; weak D call: TRBD1 (6 bases). With 2 bases removed from V and 6 bases from J, the gap between germline ends came to 16 bases. The CDR3 length is 15 residues. Per the germline V gene, CDR1 is MNHNS and CDR2 is SASEGT.

In nucleotides, the CDR3 is TGTGCCAGCAGTCTCCCCCCGACAGAAGGCTACACCTTC. Translation: CASSLPPTEGYTF. The chain links TRBV28 to TRBJ1-2; possible D gene TRBD1, 5 bases. Trimming took off 5 bases at V and 8 bases at J, with 15 bases between the two ends. Germline loops: CDR1 MDHEN, CDR2 SYDVKM. The CDR3 is 13 residues long.

Many counts were recorded for this clonotype. The V and J genes are TRBV28 and TRBJ2-7; D unclear. V lost 4 bases and J lost 6, with 16 bases in between. The CDR3 is 14 amino acids. Germline V lookup: CDR1 MDHEN, CDR2 SYDVKM. CDR3: CASSSMPSIGEQYF. CDR3 DNA sequence: TGTGCCAGCAGTTCAATGCCCTCCATCGGCGAGCAGTACTTC.

CDR3 amino acids: CASSFSGRAEIDTQYF. In DNA, the CDR3 is TGCGCCAGCAGCTTTAGCGGGAGGGCCGAGATAGATACGCAGTATTTT. The rearrangement joins TRBV5-1 to TRBJ2-3; 11 bases are a match to TRBD2. The V segment lost 2 bases and the J segment 5 bases; nucleotides outside the gene matches: 7. Looked up from germline, CDR1 is SGHRS and CDR2 is YFSETQ. There are 16 residues in the CDR3.

This clonotype was seen ten or more times. This chain uses TRBV27 with TRBJ2-3, with 9 bases matching TRBD2. Looked up from germline, CDR1 is MNHEY and CDR2 is SMNVEV (reference sequence). Losses at the gene ends were 2 bases for V and 4 bases for J; bases not matched to a gene: 13. The CDR3 spans 18 residues. The CDR3 protein is CASSLRGRARFGSDTQYF. In DNA, the CDR3 is TGTGCCAGCAGTTTACGCGGGAGGGCCCGGTTTGGCTCAGATACGCAGTATTTT.

This chain uses TRBV7-8 with TRBJ2-4, with no clear D. V was pared by 0 bases and J by 0 bases, with 3 bases between. The CDR3 spans 14 residues. The germline CDR1 and CDR2 sequences are SGHVS and FQNEAQ. CDR3 residues: CASSLAEAKNIQYF. The CDR3 DNA is TGTGCCAGCAGCTTAGCTGAAGCCAAAAACATTCAGTACTTC.

There are a few counts of this clonotype. The rearrangement joins TRBV11-2 to TRBJ1-3, with D possibly TRBD1 on 5 matching bases. The CDR3 length is 15 residues. V lost 2 bases and J 0 bases, leaving 8 bases between the germline ends. Germline loops: CDR1 SGHAT, CDR2 FQNNGV. In nucleotides, the CDR3 is TGTGCCAGCAGCTTAATGGGGGACTCTGGAAACACCATATATTTT. This codes for CASSLMGDSGNTIYF.

This chain joins TRBV3-1 and TRBJ2-7; TRBD2 matches 9 bases. With V trimmed by 1 base and J by 2 bases, 0 bases remained unmatched. The CDR3 extends over 14 amino acids. In germline, CDR1 is LGHDT, CDR2 YNNKEL (reference sequence). The CDR3 nucleotides are TGTGCCAGCAGCCAAGTAGCGGGAGCCTACGAGCAGTACTTC. Translated: CASSQVAGAYEQYF.

This clonotype was detected a few times. This chain uses TRBV5-6 with TRBJ2-2, with D maybe TRBD1 (5 bases). V was trimmed by 2 bases and J by 2 bases, leaving 13 bases between them. This CDR3 has 16 residues. Germline V gene data show CDR1 as SGHDT and CDR2 as YYEEEE. The CDR3 sequence is CASSFLEQDNTGELFF. The CDR3 bases are TGTGCCAGCAGCTTCCTTGAACAGGATAACACCGGGGAGCTGTTTTTT.

This clonotype appeared many times. J is TRBJ2-1 and V is TRBV6-5, with TRBD2 matching 9 bases. Trimming cost V 6 bases and J 7 bases; bases outside gene matches: 10. CDR1 and CDR2 from the germline V gene are MNHEY and SVGAGI. The CDR3 has 15 amino acids. The DNA for the CDR3 is TGTGCCAGCAGCCCACCGGGACTAGCCGGAAATGAGCAGTTCTTC. Protein product: CASSPPGLAGNEQFF.

This chain connects TRBV6-1 to TRBJ1-2; D possibly corresponds to TRBD1 (6 bases). The germline V gene has CDR1 MNHNS and CDR2 SASEGT. The CDR3 is 16 residues long. With 7 bases removed from V and 8 bases from J, the gap between germline ends came to 26 bases. CDR3 sequence (DNA): TGTGCCAGCAAGCCGGCCGCGGGGGCGTTGGACGAAGGCTACACCTTC. Protein product: CASKPAAGALDEGYTF.

This clonotype was recorded many times. The J gene is TRBJ2-7, the V gene TRBV12-3 or TRBV12-4; TRBD2 aligns across 13 bases. V was clipped by 6 bases and J by 2 bases; unmatched bases: 4. The CDR3 has 15 residues. The CDR3 nucleotides read TGTGCCAGCAGCTCTGGGACTAGCGGGGCCTACGAGCAGTACTTC. Translating it yields CASSSGTSGAYEQYF.

This clonotype was seen many times. The chain joins TRBV28 to TRBJ1-6, with D maybe TRBD1 (5 bases). This CDR3 spans 15 amino acids. CDR1 is MDHEN, CDR2 SYDVKM, per germline. V lost 4 bases and J lost 9, with 16 bases in between. CDR3 in DNA: TGTGCCAGCAGTTCTCCGGGACGGGTTGGTTCACCCCTCCACTTT. Its translation: CASSSPGRVGSPLHF.

This clonotype has a count of ten or more. The chain carries TRBV6-5 and TRBJ1-6; D perhaps matches TRBD1 (5 bases). V was cut by 6 bases and J by 5 bases, with 11 bases left in between. The CDR3 length is 14 residues. CDR1 and CDR2 (germline): MNHEY, SVGAGI. The CDR3 sequence is CASRGTGDNSPLHF. In DNA, the CDR3 is TGTGCCAGCAGAGGGACCGGCGATAATTCACCCCTCCACTTT.